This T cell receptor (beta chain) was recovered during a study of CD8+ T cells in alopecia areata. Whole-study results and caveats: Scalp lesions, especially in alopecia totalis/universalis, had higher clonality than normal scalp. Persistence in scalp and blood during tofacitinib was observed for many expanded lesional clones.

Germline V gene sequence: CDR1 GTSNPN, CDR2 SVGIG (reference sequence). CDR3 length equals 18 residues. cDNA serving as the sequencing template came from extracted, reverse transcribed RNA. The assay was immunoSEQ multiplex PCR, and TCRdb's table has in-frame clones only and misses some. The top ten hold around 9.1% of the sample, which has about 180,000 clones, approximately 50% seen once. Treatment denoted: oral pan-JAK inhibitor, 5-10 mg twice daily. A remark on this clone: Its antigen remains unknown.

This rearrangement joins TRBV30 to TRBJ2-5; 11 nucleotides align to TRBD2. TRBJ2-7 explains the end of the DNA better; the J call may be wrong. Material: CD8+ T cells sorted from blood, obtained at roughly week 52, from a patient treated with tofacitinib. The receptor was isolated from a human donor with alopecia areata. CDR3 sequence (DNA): TGTGCCTGGAGTGTGGGGGACTGGGGACTAGCGGAAACCTACGAGCAGTACTTC. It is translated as CAWSVGDWGLAETYEQYF.